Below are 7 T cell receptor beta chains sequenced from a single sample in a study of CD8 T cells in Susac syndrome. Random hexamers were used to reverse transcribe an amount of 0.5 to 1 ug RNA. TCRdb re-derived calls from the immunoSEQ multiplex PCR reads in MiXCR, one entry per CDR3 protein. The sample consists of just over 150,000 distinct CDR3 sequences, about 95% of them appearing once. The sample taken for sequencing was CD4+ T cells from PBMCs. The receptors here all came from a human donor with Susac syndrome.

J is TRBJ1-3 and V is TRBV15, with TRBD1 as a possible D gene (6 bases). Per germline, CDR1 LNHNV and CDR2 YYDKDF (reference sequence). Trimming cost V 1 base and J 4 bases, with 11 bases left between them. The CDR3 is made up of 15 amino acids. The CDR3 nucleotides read TGTGCCACCAGCAGAGGAACAGGGATGGGAAACACCATATATTTT. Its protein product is CATSRGTGMGNTIYF.

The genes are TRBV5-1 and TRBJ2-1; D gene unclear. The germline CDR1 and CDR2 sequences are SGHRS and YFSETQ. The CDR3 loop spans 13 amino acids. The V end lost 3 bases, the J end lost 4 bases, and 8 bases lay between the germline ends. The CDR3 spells CASSSEMYNEQFF. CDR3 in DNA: TGCGCCAGCAGCTCGGAGATGTACAATGAGCAGTTCTTC.

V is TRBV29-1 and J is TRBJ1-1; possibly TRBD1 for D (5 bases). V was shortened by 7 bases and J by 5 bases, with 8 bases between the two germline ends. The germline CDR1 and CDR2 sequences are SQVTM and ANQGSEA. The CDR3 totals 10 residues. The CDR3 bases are TGCAGCGGTCAGGGAACTGAAGCTTTCTTT. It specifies CSGQGTEAFF.

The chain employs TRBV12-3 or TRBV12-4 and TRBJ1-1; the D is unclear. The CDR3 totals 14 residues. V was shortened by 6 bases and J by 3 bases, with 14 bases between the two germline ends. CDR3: CASRPGRGYTEAFF. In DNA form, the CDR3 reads TGTGCCAGCAGGCCCGGGCGAGGATACACTGAAGCTTTCTTT.

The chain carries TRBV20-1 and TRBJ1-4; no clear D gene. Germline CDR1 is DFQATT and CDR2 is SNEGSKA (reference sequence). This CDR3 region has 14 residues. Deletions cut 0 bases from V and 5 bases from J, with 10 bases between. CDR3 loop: CSARDPVSNEKLFF. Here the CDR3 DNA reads TGCAGTGCTAGAGATCCCGTCTCGAATGAAAAACTGTTTTTT.

The CDR3 DNA follows: TGTGCCAGTAGAAGCGTCTACGAGCAGTACTTC. As protein: CASRSVYEQYF. V gene TRBV19 combines with J gene TRBJ2-7; D not certain. The CDR3 extends over 11 amino acids. Per the germline V gene, CDR1 is LNHDA and CDR2 is SQIVND (reference sequence). Trimming left V 6 bases short and J 3 bases short, with 6 bases between.

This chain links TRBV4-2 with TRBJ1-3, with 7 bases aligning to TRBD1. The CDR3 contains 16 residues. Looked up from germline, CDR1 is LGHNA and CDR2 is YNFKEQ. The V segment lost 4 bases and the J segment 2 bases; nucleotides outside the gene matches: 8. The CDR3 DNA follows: TGTGCCAGCAGCCGCACGCCCGGGACAGCTGGAAACACCATATATTTT. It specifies CASSRTPGTAGNTIYF.